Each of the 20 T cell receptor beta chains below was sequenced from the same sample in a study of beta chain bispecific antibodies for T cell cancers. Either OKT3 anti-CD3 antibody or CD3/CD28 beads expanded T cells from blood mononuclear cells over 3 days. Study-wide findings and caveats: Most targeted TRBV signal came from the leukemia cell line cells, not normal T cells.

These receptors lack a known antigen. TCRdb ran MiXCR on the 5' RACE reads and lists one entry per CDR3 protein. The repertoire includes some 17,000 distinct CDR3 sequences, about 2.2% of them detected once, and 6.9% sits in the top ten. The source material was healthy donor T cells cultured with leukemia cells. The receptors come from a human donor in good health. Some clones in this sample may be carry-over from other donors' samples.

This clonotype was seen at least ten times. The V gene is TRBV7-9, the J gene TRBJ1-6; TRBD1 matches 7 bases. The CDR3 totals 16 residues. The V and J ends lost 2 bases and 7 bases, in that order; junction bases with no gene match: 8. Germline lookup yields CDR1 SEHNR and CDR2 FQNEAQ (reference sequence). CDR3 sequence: CASSLQGDRINSPLHF. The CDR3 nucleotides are TGTGCCAGCAGCTTACAGGGGGACAGAATAAATTCACCCCTCCACTTT.

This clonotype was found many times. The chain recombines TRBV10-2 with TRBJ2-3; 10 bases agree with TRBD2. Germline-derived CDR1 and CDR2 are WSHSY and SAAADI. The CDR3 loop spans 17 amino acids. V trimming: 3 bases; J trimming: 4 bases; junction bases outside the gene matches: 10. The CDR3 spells CASSDPVASGGSDTQYF. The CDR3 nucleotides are TGCGCCAGCAGTGATCCGGTCGCTAGCGGGGGATCAGATACGCAGTATTTT.

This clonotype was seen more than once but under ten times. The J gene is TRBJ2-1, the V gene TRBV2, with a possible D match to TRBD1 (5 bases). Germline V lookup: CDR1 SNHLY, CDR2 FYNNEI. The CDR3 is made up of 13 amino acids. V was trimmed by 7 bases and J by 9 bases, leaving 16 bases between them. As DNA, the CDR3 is TGTGCCAGCAATAGTAGGTGGGGCAGTGAGCAGTTCTTC. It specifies CASNSRWGSEQFF.

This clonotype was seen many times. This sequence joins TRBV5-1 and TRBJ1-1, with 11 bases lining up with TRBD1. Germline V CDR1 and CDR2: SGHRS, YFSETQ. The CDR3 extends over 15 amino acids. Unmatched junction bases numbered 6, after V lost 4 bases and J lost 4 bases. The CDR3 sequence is CASSRDRGAGTEAFF. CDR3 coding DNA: TGCGCCAGCAGCCGGGACAGGGGGGCGGGCACTGAAGCTTTCTTT.

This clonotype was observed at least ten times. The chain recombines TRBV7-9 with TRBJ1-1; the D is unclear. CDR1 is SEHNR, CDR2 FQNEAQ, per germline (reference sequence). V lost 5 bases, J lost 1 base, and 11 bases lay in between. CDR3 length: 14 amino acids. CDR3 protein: CASSPTVSNTEAFF. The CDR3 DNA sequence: TGTGCCAGCAGCCCAACGGTATCGAACACTGAAGCTTTCTTT.

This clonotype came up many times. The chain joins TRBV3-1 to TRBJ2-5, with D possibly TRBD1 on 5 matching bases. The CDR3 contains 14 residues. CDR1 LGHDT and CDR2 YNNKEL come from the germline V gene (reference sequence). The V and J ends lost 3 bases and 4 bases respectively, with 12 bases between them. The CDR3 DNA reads TGTGCCAGCAGCCAGGGGCAGGGTGTAGAGACCCAGTACTTC. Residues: CASSQGQGVETQYF.

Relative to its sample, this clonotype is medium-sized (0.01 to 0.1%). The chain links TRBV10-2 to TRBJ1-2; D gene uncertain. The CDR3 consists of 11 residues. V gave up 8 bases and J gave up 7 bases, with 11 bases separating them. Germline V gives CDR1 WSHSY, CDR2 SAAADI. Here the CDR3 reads CASGDGRGYTF. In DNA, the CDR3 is TGCGCCAGCGGGGATGGCCGTGGCTACACCTTC.

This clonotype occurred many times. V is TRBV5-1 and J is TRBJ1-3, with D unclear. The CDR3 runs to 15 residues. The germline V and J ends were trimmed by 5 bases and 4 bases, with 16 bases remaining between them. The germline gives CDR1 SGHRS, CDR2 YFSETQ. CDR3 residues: CASRPDLQSGNTIYF. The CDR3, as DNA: TGCGCCAGCAGACCGGACTTACAGAGCGGAAACACCATATATTTT.

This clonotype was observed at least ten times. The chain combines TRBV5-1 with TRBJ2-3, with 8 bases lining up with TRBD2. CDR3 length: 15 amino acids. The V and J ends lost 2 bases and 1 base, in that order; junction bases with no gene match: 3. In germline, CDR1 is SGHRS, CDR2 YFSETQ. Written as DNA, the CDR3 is TGCGCCAGCAGCTTTTTCGGGGGGGGCACAGATACGCAGTATTTT. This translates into CASSFFGGGTDTQYF.

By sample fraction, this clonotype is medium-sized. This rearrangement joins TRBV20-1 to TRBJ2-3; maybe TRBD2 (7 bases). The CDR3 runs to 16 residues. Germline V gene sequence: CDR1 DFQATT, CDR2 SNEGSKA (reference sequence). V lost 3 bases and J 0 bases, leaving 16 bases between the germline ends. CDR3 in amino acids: CSASGGPITSTDTQYF. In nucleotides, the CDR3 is TGCAGTGCTAGCGGGGGGCCTATTACGAGCACAGATACGCAGTATTTT.

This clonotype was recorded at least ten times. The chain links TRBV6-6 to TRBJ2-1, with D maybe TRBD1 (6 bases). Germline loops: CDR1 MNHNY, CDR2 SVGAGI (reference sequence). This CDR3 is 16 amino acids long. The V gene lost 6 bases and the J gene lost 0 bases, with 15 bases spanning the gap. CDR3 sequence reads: CASRRDTMSSYNEQFF. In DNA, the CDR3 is TGTGCCAGCAGAAGGGACACTATGAGCTCCTACAATGAGCAGTTCTTC.

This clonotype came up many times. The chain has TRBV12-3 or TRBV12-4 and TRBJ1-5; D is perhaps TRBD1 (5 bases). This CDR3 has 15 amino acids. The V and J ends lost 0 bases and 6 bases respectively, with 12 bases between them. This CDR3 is CASSLAGMGGQPQHF. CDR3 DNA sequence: TGTGCCAGCAGTTTAGCAGGCATGGGGGGTCAGCCCCAGCATTTT.

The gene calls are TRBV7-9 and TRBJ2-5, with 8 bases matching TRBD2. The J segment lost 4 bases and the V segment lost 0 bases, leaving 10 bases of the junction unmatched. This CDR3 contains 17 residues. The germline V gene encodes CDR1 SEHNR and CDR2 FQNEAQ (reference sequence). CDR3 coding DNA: TGTGCCAGCAGCTTAGCGAGTATCGGGGGGGCCCTAGAGACCCAGTACTTC. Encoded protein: CASSLASIGGALETQYF.

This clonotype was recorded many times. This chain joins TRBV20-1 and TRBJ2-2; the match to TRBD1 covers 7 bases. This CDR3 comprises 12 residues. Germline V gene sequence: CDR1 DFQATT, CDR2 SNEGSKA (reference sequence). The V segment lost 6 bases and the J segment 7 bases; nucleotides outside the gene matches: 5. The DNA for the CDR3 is TGCAGTGCCCCGGCAGGGGGCGGGGAGCTGTTTTTT. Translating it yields CSAPAGGGELFF.

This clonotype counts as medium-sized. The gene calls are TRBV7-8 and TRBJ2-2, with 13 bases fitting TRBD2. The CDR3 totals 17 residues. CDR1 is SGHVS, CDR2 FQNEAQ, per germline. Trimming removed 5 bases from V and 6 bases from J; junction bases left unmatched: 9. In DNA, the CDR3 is TGTGCCAGCAGCCCGACAGGACTAGCGGGGGCGTCCGGGGAGCTGTTTTTT. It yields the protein CASSPTGLAGASGELFF.

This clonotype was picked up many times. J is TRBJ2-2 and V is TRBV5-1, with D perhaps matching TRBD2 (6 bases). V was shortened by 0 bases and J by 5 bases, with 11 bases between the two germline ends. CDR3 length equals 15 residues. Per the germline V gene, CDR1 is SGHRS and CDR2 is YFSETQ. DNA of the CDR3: TGCGCCAGCAGCTTGGTCGGGGGAAGGACCGGGGAGCTGTTTTTT. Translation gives CASSLVGGRTGELFF.

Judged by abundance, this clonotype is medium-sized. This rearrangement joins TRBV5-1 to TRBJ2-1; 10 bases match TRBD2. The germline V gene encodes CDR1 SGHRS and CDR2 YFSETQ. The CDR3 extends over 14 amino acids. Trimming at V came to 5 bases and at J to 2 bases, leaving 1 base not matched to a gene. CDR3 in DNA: TGCGCCAGCAGTCTAGCGGGGGCCTACAATGAGCAGTTCTTC. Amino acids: CASSLAGAYNEQFF. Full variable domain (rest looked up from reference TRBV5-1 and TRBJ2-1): KAGVTQTPRYLIKTRGQQVTLSCSPISGHRSVSWYQQTPGQGLQFLFEYFSETQRNKGNFPGRFSGRQFSNSRSEMNVSTLELGDSALYLCASSLAGAYNEQFFGPGTRLTVL.

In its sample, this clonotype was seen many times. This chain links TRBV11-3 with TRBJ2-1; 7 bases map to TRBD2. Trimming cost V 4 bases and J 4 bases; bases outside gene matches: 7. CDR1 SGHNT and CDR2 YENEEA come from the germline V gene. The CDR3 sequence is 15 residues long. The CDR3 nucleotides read TGTGCCAGCAGCTCAGCCAGCGGGGTGTACAATGAGCAGTTCTTC. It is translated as CASSSASGVYNEQFF.

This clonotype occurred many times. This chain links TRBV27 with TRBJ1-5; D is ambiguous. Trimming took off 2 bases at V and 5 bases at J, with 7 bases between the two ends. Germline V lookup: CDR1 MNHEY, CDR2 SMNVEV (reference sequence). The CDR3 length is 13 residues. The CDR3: CASSLAVDQPQHF. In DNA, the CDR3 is TGTGCCAGCAGTTTAGCCGTGGATCAGCCCCAGCATTTT.

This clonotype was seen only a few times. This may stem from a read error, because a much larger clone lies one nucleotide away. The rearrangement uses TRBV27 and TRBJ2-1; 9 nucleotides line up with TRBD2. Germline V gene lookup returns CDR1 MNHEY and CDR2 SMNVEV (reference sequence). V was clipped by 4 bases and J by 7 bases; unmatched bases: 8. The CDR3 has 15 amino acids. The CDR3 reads CASSWTSEGGNEQFF. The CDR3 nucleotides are TGTGCCAGCAGTTGGACTAGCGAGGGAGGGAATGAGCAGTTCTTC.